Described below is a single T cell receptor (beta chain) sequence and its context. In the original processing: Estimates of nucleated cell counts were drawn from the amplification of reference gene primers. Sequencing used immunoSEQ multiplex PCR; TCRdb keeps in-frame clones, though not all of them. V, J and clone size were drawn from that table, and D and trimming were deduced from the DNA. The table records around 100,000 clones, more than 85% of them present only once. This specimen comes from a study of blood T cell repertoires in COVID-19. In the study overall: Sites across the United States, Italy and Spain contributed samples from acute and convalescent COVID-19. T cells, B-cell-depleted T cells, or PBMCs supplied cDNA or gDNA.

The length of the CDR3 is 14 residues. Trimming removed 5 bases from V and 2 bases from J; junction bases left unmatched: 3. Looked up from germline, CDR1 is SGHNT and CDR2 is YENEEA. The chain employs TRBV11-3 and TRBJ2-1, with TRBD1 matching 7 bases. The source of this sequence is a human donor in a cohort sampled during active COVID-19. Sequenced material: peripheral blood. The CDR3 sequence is CASSRGGPYNEQFF. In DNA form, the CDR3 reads TGTGCCAGCAGCAGAGGGGGCCCCTACAATGAGCAGTTCTTC.